The 5 T cell receptor beta chains in this list originate from one sample, sequenced in a study of blood T cell repertoires in COVID-19. The protocol was immunoSEQ multiplex PCR, while the TCRdb copy is restricted to in-frame clones and leaves out a portion. The table lists fewer than 100,000 clones, roughly 87% of them singletons. The sequenced sample was peripheral blood. All receptors come from a man in his forties or fifties with acute or convalescent COVID-19.

The chain is built from TRBV11-2 and TRBJ2-3; 10 bases match TRBD2. There are 16 residues in the CDR3. Losses at the gene ends were 5 bases for V and 5 bases for J; bases not matched to a gene: 10. Per germline, CDR1 SGHAT and CDR2 FQNNGV. CDR3 sequence reads: CASSPSWLAGEDTQYF. The CDR3 DNA sequence: TGTGCCAGCAGCCCCAGTTGGCTAGCGGGAGAAGATACGCAGTATTTT.

V gene TRBV5-4 combines with J gene TRBJ1-3; possibly TRBD1 for D (5 bases). The germline V and J ends were trimmed by 4 bases and 0 bases, with 17 bases remaining between them. The CDR3 covers 17 residues. Germline assignment: CDR1 SGHNT and CDR2 YYREEE (reference sequence). The CDR3 region is CASSRGGDGGSGNTIYF. DNA of the CDR3: TGTGCCAGCAGCCGCGGGGGGGACGGGGGCTCTGGAAACACCATATATTTT.

J is TRBJ2-7 and V is TRBV5-5, with TRBD1 matching 9 bases. The V gene end was trimmed by 6 bases and the J gene end by 2 bases; junction bases not matched to a gene: 6. The CDR3 consists of 14 residues. Germline V CDR1 and CDR2: SGHKS, YYEKEE (reference sequence). Here the CDR3 reads CASIPRDRAYEQYF. The CDR3 bases are TGTGCCAGCATCCCCCGGGACAGGGCCTACGAGCAGTACTTC. Full variable domain (remainder filled in from reference TRBV5-5 and TRBJ2-7): DAGVTQSPTHLIKTRGQQVTLRCSPISGHKSVSWYQQVLGQGPQFIFQYYEKEERGRGNFPDRFSARQFPNYSSELNVNALLLGDSALYLCASIPRDRAYEQYFGPGTRLTVT.

This sequence joins TRBV2 and TRBJ2-3; tentative D call: TRBD2 (6 bases). There are 14 residues in the CDR3. The germline gives CDR1 SNHLY, CDR2 FYNNEI. The CDR3 bases are TGTGCAGACACGGCGGGGCGAGCGACAGATACGCAGTATTTT. Its protein product is CADTAGRATDTQYF.

This sequence joins TRBV6-2 or TRBV6-3 and TRBJ1-6; possibly TRBD1 for D (5 bases). This CDR3 comprises 16 residues. CDR1 is MNHEY and CDR2 is SVGEGT in the germline V gene. Trimming pared 5 bases from V and 2 bases from J, leaving 13 bases between. CDR3 loop: CASSQRTLAYNSPLHF. The CDR3 region has the DNA TGTGCCAGCAGTCAGAGGACACTTGCCTATAATTCACCCCTCCACTTT.